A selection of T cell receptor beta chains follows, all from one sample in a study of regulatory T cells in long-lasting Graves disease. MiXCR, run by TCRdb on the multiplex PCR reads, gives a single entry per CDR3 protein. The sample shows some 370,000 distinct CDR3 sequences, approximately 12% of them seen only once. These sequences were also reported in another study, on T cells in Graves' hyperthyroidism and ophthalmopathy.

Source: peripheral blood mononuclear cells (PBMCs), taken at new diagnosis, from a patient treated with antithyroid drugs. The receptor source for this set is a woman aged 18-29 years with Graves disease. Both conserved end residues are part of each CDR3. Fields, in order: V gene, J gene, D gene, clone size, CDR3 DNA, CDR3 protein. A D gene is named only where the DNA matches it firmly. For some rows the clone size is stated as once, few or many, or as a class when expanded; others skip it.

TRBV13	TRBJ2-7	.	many	TGTGCCAGCGGGTTGCAGGGGTACGAGCAGTACTTC	CASGLQGYEQYF
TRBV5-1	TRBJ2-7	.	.	TGCGCCAGCAGCTTGGGGGCCAGAGACTACGAGCAGTACTTC	CASSLGARDYEQYF
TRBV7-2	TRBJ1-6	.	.	TGTGCCAGCAGCCCACAGGGCAACAATTCACCCCTCCACTTT	CASSPQGNNSPLHF
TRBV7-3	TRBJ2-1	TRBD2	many	TGTGCCAGCAGTTCCCCGGGACTAGATTACAATGAGCAGTTCTTC	CASSSPGLDYNEQFF
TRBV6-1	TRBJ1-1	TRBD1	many	TGTGCCAGCAGTCCGACCGCGATATCGGGACAGACGAACACTGAAGCTTTCTTT	CASSPTAISGQTNTEAFF
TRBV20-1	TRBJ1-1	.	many	TGCAGTGCTAGAGATTGGGGGGGGGAAGTAAGTGAAGCTTTCTTT	CSARDWGGEVSEAFF
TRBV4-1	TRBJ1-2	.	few	TGCGCCAGCAGCCAATTAGGGGGGTTAGGAGGCTACACCTTC	CASSQLGGLGGYTF
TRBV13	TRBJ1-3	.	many	TGTGCCAGCAGCTTAGAAGACGCCGGAAACACCATATATTTT	CASSLEDAGNTIYF
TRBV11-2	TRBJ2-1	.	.	TGTGCCAGCAGCTTAGTCGGCGCGTCCTACAATGAGCAGTTCTTC	CASSLVGASYNEQFF
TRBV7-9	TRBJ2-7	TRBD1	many	TGTGCCAGCAGTGATACCGGGACAGGGCTCCACGAGCAGTACTTC	CASSDTGTGLHEQYF
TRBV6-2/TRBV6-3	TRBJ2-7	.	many	TGTGCCAGCAGCCCCAGGGGAGGGGACAGGACCTACGAGCAGTACTTC	CASSPRGGDRTYEQYF
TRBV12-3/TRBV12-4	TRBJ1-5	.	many	TGTGCCAGCAGTTTTGTGGGGCAGACTAGAAGAGTATATAGCAATCAGCCCCAGCATTTT	CASSFVGQTRRVYSNQPQHF
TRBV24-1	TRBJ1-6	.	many	TGTGCCACCAGTGACCGGGACAATTCACCCCTCCACTTT	CATSDRDNSPLHF
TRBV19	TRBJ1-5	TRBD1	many	TGTGCCAGTAGACGGGACAGGGCAAGCAATCAGCCCCAGCATTTT	CASRRDRASNQPQHF
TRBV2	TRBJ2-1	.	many	TGTGCCAGCAGTGAAACTGGGAGGAATGAGCAGTTCTTC	CASSETGRNEQFF
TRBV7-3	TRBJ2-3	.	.	TGTGCCAGCAGCTTGGTCGCCAACCCCACAGATACGCAGTATTTT	CASSLVANPTDTQYF
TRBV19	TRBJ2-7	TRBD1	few	TGTGCCAGTAGAAAAAACGGACAGGGGGGCCACGAGCAGTACTTC	CASRKNGQGGHEQYF
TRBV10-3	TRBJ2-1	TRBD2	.	TGTGCCATCAACAGACTAGCGGGAGGAAAGAACAATGAGCAGTTCTTC	CAINRLAGGKNNEQFF
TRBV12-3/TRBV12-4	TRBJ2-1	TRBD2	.	TGTGCCAGCAGTTTGGGGACTAGCGGGAGTAGGCCTAGGAATGAGCAGTTCTTC	CASSLGTSGSRPRNEQFF
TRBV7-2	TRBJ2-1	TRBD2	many	TGTGCCAGCAGCTTCTCACCCGGGACTAGCGGGAGTAGGTCCTACAATGAGCAGTTCTTC	CASSFSPGTSGSRSYNEQFF
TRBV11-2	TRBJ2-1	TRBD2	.	TGTGCCAGCAGCTTAGGAGCTACTAGCGTCTACAATGAGCAGTTCTTC	CASSLGATSVYNEQFF
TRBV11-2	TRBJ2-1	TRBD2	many	TGTGCCAGCAGCTTAGGACTAGCGGGAGGAGGGGTCGGGGATGAGCAGTTCTTC	CASSLGLAGGGVGDEQFF
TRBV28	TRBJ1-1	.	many	TGTGCCAGCCTCCTAGGGTTCCCCCGTCAAGCTTTCTTT	CASLLGFPRQAFF
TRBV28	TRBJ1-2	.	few	TGTGCCAGCAGACCCCTGGAAGAGCACTATGGCTACACCTTC	CASRPLEEHYGYTF
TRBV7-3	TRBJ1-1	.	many	TGTGCCAGCAGCTTAACGGGACCGCTGAACACTGAAGCTTTCTTT	CASSLTGPLNTEAFF
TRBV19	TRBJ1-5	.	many	TGTGCCAGTAGTGGGGGCCATTTTACTCAGCCCCAGCATTTT	CASSGGHFTQPQHF
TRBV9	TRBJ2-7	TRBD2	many	TGTGCCAGCAGCGGGCGTAGCGGGAGTCTCTACGAGCAGTACTTC	CASSGRSGSLYEQYF
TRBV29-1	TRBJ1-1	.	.	TGCAGCGTTCCATTGACCGGGGGCACTGAAGCTTTCTTT	CSVPLTGGTEAFF
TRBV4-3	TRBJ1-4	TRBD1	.	TGCGCCAGCAGCCAATCGGACAGGGGGAATGAAAAACTGTTTTTT	CASSQSDRGNEKLFF
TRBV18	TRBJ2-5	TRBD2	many	TGTGCCAGCTCACCGCCGGTATGGGAGGGCAGCCAAGAGACCCAGTACTTC	CASSPPVWEGSQETQYF
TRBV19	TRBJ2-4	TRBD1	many	TGTGCCAGCGCGGACAGGGGGCTAAGGGACATTCAGTACTTC	CASADRGLRDIQYF
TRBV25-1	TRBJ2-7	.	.	TGTGCCAGCAGTGACTGGCAGGGCTACGAGCAGTACTTC	CASSDWQGYEQYF
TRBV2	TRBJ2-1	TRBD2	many	TGTGCCGTCCAGGCGGGGGAAGGGCTCGATGAGCAGTTCTTC	CAVQAGEGLDEQFF
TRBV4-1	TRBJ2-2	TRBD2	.	TGCGCCAGCAGTCCCGGGACTAGATCCGGGGAGCTGTTTTTT	CASSPGTRSGELFF
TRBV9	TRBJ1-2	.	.	TGTGCCAGCAGCGTGGGGTATGACTATGGCTACACCTTC	CASSVGYDYGYTF
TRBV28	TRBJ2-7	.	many	TGTGCCAGCAGTCCGCCCTACTACGAGCAGTACTTC	CASSPPYYEQYF
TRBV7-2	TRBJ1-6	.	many	TGTGCCAGCAGCTTAAATCTGGGGGGGAGGGTCGGTTATTCACCCCTCCACTTT	CASSLNLGGRVGYSPLHF
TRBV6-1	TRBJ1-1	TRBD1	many	TGTGCCAGCAGCCGAGGAGGGGGCGAAGCTTTCTTT	CASSRGGGEAFF
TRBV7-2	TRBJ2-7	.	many	TGTGCCAGCAGCCAGGTTTTAGGAAGGAACGAGCAGTACTTC	CASSQVLGRNEQYF
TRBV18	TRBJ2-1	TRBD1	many	TGTGCCAGCTCACCACCGACCCACAGGGGGCTGAATGAGCAGTTCTTC	CASSPPTHRGLNEQFF
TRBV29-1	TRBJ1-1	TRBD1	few	TGCAGCGTTGAAGACCCCTCTACAGGGGTAATTGGGGCTTTCTTT	CSVEDPSTGVIGAFF
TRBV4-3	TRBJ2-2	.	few	TGCGCCAGCAGCCCCCTGGCCATGGCGTCAGGGGTGGGGTCCGGGGAGCTGTTTTTT	CASSPLAMASGVGSGELFF
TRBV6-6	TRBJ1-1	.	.	TGTGCCAGCAGTTATCATTCCAAGAACACTGAAGCTTTCTTT	CASSYHSKNTEAFF
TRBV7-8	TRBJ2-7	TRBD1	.	TGCGCCAGCAGCCAAGATGCCCTCGATGGACAGGCCTTTTCCTACGAGCAGTACTTC	CASSQDALDGQAFSYEQYF
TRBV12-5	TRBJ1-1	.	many	TGTGCTAGTGGTTTAAAGGGGAAGACTGAAGCTTTCTTT	CASGLKGKTEAFF
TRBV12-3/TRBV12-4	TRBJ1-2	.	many	TGTGCCAGCAGTCTCGGCCACGTCTATGGCTACACCTTC	CASSLGHVYGYTF
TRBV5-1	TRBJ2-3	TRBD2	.	TGCGCCAGCAGCCAAGCCCCTAGCGGGAGGGCAACAGATACGCAGTATTTT	CASSQAPSGRATDTQYF
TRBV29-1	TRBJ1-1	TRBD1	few	TGCAGCGCCCCCGGACAGGGAGATAGTGGGGCCTTGAACACTGAAGCTTTCTTT	CSAPGQGDSGALNTEAFF
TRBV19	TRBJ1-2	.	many	TGTGCCAGTAGTATAGATCAAACTAATCGCGGCTACACCTTC	CASSIDQTNRGYTF
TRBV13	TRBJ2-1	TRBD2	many	TGTGCCAGCAGCCAAACTAGCGGAGGGAAGAGATATGAGCAGTTCTTC	CASSQTSGGKRYEQFF
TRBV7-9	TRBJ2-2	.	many	TGTGCCAGCAGCTCCCAACCTCCTCTAACGAACACCGGGGAGCTGTTTTTT	CASSSQPPLTNTGELFF
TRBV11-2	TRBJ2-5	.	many	TGTGCCAGCAGCTTCCCGGCGCAAGAGACCCAGTACTTC	CASSFPAQETQYF
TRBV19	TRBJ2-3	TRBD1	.	TGTGCCAGTAAACCCCGGGGCAGGGGGACAGATACGCAGTATTTT	CASKPRGRGTDTQYF
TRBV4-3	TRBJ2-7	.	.	TGCGCCAGCAGCCCATCTAGCTCCTACGAGCAGTACTTC	CASSPSSSYEQYF
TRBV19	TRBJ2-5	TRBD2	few	TGTGCCAGTAGTATCTTTAGCGGGGCAGAGACCCAGTACTTC	CASSIFSGAETQYF
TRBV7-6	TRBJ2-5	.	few	TGTGCCAGCAGCTTACCCACGGCACACAAGGATCTCCGGACGGGAGACAGCCAAGAGACCCAGTACTTC	CASSLPTAHKDLRTGDSQETQYF